This TCR beta chain was captured by sequencing in a study of T cell changes during pregnancy in multiple sclerosis. Sequencing used immunoSEQ multiplex PCR; TCRdb keeps in-frame clones, though not all of them. Seen here are around 45,000 clones, more than 85% observed once, and the top ten hold 0.5%. CDR1 and CDR2 (germline): SGHKS, YYEKEE (reference sequence). CDR3 size: 15 residues. After removal of 2 bases from V and 6 bases from J, the junction contained 8 bases not matched to a gene. V usage is TRBV5-5 and J usage is TRBJ1-5; 7 bases fit TRBD1. The sequence derives from a female donor in good health, enrolled as a control in a pregnancy study. Sample: CD4+ T cells from peripheral blood mononuclear cells, taken in the second trimester of pregnancy. CDR3 in amino acids: CASSLLTGTVQPQHF. DNA of the CDR3: TGTGCCAGCAGCTTACTGACAGGGACGGTTCAGCCCCAGCATTTT.